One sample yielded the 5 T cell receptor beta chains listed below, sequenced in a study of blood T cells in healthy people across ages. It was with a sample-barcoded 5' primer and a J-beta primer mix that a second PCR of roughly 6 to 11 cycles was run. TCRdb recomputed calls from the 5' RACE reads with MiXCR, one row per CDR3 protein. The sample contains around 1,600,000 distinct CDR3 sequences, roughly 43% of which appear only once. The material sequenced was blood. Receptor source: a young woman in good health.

CDR3 sequence (DNA): TGCAGTGCGCCACAGGGGGCGCGAGATGGCTACACCTTC. This gives the protein CSAPQGARDGYTF. The chain combines TRBV20-1 with TRBJ1-2, with 9 bases aligning to TRBD1. This CDR3 is 13 amino acids long. Trimming at V came to 6 bases and at J to 6 bases, leaving 8 bases not matched to a gene. Per the germline V gene, CDR1 is DFQATT and CDR2 is SNEGSKA (reference sequence).

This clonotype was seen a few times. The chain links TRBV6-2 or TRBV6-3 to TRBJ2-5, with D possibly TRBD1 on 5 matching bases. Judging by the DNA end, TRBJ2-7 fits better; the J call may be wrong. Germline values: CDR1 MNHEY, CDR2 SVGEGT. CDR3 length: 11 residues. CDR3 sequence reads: CASRDRNEQYF. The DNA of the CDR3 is TGTGCCAGCAGAGACAGAAACGAGCAGTACTTC.

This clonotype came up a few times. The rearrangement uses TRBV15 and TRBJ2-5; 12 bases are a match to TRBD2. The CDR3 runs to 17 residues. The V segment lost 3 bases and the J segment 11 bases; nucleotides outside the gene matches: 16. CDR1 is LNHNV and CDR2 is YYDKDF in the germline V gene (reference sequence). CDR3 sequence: CATSRGGLAGLYNEQYF. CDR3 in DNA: TGTGCCACCAGCAGGGGAGGACTAGCGGGGCTCTACAATGAGCAGTACTTC.

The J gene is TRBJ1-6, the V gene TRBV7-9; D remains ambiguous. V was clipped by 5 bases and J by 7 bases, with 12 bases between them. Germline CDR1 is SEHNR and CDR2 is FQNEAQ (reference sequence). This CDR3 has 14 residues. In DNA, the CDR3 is TGTGCCAGCAGCCCCGTATGGGAGAATTCACCCCTCCACTTT. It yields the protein CASSPVWENSPLHF.

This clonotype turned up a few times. As DNA, the CDR3 is TGTGCCAGCACCTTGGGACAAAGGAATTCACCCCTCCACTTT. Residues: CASTLGQRNSPLHF. The rearrangement joins TRBV27 to TRBJ1-6, with TRBD1 as a possible D gene (6 bases). The germline CDR1 and CDR2 sequences are MNHEY and SMNVEV (reference sequence). Deletions cut 7 bases from V and 7 bases from J, with 14 bases between. The CDR3 sequence is 14 residues long.